This T cell receptor (beta chain) comes out of a study of patients and donors after allogeneic stem cell transplantation (TCRdb year 2020). V is shortened by 5 bases, J by 0 bases, and the region joining them spans 10 bases. Via the germline V gene (reference sequence), CDR1 is SEHNR and CDR2 FQNEAQ. The CDR3 sequence holds 14 residues, the cysteine and phenylalanine included. The kept DNA is CDR3 alone, 42 bases in frame from the first base. Library preparation employed RT-PCR. The sequencer listed for this sample is NextSeq 550. TCRdb handled the public reads itself, with Q25 trimming in fastp and clone calling in MiXCR, and kept productive beta chains. Records with the same CDR3 protein are collapsed into one entry carrying the most frequent genes and DNA. The sample yields about 160,000 distinct CDR3 sequences; roughly 24% were counted once. The ten most abundant clones make up roughly 26% of the sample.

This clonotype has at least ten counts. Its binding antigen is unknown. No clone much larger than this one lies a single base away; base qualities are absent. This receptor was obtained from a human donor who was either an allogeneic HSCT recipient or a stem cell or donor lymphocyte infusion donor (not recorded which). It is not recorded whose cells these are; they may come from a transplant donor. Sequenced: blood, either unsorted or a sorted T cell fraction (not recorded which). Recombination connected TRBV7-9 to TRBJ1-1; no D gene call is confident. The encoded CDR3 is CASSPGNMNTEAFF. The bases read TGTGCCAGCAGCCCAGGAAACATGAACACTGAAGCTTTCTTT.